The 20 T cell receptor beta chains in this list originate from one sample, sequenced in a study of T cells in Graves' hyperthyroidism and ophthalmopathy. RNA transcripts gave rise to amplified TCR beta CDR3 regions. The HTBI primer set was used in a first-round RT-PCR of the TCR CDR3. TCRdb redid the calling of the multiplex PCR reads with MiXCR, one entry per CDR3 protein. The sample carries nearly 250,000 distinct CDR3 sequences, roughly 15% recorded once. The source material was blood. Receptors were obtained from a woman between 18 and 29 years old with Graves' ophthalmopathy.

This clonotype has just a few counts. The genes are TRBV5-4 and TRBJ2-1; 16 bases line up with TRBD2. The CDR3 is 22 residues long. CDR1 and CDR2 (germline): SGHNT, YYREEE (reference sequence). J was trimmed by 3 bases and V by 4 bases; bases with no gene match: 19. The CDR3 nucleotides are TGTGCCAGCAGCACCCCCGGGACTAGCGGGAGGGCCGGAAAAGATTACTACAATGAGCAGTTCTTC. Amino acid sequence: CASSTPGTSGRAGKDYYNEQFF. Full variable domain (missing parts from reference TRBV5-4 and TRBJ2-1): ETGVTQSPTHLIKTRGQQVTLRCSSQSGHNTVSWYQQALGQGPQFIFQYYREEENGRGNFPPRFSGLQFPNYSSELNVNALELDDSALYLCASSTPGTSGRAGKDYYNEQFFGPGTRLTVL.

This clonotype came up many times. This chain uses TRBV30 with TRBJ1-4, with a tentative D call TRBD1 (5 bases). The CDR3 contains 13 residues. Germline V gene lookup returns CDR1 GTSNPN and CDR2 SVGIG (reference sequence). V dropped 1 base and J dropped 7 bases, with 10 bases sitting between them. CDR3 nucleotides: TGTGCCTGGAGTGGGGGCCGCGGTGAAAAACTGTTTTTT. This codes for CAWSGGRGEKLFF.

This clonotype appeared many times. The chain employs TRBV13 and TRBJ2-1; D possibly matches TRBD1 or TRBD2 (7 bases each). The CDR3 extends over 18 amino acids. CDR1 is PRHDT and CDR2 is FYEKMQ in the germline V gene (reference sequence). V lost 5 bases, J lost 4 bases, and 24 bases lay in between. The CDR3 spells CASSLPRTRGRGYNEQFF. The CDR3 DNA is TGTGCCAGCAGCCTCCCTAGGACGAGGGGGCGGGGGTACAATGAGCAGTTCTTC.

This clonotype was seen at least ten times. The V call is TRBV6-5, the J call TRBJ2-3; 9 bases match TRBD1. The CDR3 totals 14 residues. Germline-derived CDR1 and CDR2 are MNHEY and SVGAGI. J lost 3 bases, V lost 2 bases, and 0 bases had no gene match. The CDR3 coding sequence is TGTGCCAGCAGTTACGACAGGGGGACAGATACGCAGTATTTT. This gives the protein CASSYDRGTDTQYF.

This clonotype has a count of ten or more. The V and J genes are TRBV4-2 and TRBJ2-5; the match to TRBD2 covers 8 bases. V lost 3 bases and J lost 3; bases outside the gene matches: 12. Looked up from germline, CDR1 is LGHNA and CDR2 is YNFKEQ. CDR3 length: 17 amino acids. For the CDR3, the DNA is TGTGCCAGCAGCCAGGGAAGAGGGACTAGAGACGAAGAGACCCAGTACTTC. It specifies CASSQGRGTRDEETQYF.

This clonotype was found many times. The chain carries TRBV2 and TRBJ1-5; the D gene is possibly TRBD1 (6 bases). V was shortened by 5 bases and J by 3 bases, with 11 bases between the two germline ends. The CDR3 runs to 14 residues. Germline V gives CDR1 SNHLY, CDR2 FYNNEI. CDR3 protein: CASSLDRINQPQHF. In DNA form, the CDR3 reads TGTGCCAGCAGTTTAGACAGGATCAATCAGCCCCAGCATTTT.

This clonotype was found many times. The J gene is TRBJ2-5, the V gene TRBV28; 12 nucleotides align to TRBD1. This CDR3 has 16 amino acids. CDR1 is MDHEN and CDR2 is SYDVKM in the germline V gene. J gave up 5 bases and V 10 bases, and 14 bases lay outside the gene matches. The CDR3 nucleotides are TGTGCCACGCGCCACCGGGACAGGGGGCTGGGGGAGACCCAGTACTTC. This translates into CATRHRDRGLGETQYF. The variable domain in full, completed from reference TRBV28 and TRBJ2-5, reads DVKVTQSSRYLVKRTGEKVFLECVQDMDHENMFWYRQDPGLGLRLIYFSYDVKMKEKGDIPEGYSVSREKKERFSLILESASTNQTSMYLCATRHRDRGLGETQYFGPGTRLLVL.

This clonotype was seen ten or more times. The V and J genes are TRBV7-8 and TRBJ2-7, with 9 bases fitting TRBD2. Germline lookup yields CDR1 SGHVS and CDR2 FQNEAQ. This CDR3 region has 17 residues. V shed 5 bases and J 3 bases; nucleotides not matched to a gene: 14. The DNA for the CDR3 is TGTGCCAGCAGCCGCCTGCGGCTTAGCGGGAGTGTCTACGAGCAGTACTTC. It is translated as CASSRLRLSGSVYEQYF.

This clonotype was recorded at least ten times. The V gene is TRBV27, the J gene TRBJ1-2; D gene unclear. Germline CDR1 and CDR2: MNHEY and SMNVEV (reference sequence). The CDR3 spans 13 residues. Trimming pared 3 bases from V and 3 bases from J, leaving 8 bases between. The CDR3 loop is CASSLGSDYGYTF. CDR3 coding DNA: TGTGCCAGCAGTTTGGGGTCCGACTATGGCTACACCTTC.

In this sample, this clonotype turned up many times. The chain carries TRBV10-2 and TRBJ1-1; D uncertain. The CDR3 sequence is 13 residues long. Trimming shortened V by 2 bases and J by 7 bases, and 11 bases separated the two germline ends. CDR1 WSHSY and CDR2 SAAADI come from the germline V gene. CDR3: CASSETGYSEAFF. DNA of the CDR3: TGCGCCAGCAGTGAGACGGGTTATAGTGAAGCTTTCTTT.

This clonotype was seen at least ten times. The chain's CDR3 is CASSPPLQDFEQFF. Here the CDR3 DNA reads TGTGCCAGCAGCCCCCCGTTACAGGATTTTGAGCAGTTCTTC. This chain links TRBV7-9 with TRBJ2-1; possibly TRBD1 for D (5 bases). The V and J ends lost 5 bases and 9 bases respectively, with 17 bases between them. This CDR3 comprises 14 residues. CDR1 and CDR2 from the germline V gene are SEHNR and FQNEAQ (reference sequence).

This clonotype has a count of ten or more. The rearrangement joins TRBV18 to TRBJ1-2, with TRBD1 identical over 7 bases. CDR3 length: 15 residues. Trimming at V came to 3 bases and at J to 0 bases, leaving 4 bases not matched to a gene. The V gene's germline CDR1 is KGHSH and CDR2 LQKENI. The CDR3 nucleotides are TGTGCCAGCTCACCGGGACAGACTACTAACTATGGCTACACCTTC. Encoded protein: CASSPGQTTNYGYTF.

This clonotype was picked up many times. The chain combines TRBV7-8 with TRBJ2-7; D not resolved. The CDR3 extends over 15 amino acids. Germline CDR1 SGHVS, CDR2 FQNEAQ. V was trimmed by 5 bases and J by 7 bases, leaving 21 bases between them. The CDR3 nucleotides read TGTGCCAGCAGCGAACCGGGTCTCGGGCCCTCTGAGCAGTACTTC. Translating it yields CASSEPGLGPSEQYF.

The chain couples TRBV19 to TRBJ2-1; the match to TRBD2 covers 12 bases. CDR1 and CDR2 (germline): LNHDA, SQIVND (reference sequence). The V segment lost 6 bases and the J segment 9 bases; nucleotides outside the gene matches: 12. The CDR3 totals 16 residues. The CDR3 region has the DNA TGTGCCAGTAGCGGAGGGGGGACTAGCGGGTCGGGTGAGCAGTTCTTC. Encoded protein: CASSGGGTSGSGEQFF.

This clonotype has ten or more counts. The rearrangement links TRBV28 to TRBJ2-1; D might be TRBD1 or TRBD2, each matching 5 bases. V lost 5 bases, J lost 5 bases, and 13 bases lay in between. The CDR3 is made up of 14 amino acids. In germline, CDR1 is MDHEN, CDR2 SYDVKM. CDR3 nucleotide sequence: TGTGCCAGCAGTCCGCCCGGGACCAACAATGAGCAGTTCTTC. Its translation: CASSPPGTNNEQFF.

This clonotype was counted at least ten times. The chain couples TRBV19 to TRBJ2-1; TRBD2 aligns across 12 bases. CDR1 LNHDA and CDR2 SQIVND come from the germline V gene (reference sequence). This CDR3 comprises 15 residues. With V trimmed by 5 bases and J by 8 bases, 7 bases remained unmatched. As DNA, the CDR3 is TGTGCCAGTAGTTTACGACTAGCGGGAGCCTATGAGCAGTTCTTC. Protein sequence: CASSLRLAGAYEQFF.

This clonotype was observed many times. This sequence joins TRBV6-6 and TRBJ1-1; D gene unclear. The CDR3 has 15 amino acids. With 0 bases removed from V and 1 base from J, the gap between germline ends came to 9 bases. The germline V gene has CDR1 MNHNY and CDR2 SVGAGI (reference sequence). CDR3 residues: CASSYSKAGNTEAFF. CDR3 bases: TGTGCCAGCAGTTACTCGAAGGCCGGGAACACTGAAGCTTTCTTT.

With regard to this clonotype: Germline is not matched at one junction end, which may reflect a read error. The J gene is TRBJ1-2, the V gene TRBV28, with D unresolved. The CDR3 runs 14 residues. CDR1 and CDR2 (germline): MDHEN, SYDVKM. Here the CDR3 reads CATSGSSTNYGYTF. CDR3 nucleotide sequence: TGTGCCACCAGTGGGAGCTCCACTAACTATGGCTACACCTTC.

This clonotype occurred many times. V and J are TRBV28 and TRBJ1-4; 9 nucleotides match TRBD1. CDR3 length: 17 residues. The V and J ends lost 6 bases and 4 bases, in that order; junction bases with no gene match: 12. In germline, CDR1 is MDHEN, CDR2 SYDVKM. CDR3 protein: CASSYSDRGMGNEKLFF. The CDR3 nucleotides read TGTGCCAGCAGCTACTCAGACAGGGGGATGGGTAATGAAAAACTGTTTTTT.

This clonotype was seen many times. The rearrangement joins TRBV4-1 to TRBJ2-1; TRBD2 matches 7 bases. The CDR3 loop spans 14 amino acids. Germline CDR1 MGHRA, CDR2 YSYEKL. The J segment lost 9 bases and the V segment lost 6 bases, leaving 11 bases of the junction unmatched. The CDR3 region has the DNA TGCGCCAGCAGGGGGGGGTTGGTCAACACTGAGCAGTTCTTC. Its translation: CASRGGLVNTEQFF.